This T cell receptor (beta chain) was observed in a study of response to subunit inactivated influenza vaccine. Study observations and caveats: The authors suggested that every seasonal influenza vaccination recruits few new T cells.

TCRdb processed the RT-PCR reads anew with MiXCR; each CDR3 protein has one entry. The sample holds 530,000 or so distinct CDR3 sequences, about 10% seen once. This clonotype was found a few times. Its specificity is unknown. The material sequenced was PBMCs from blood, taken on the day of vaccination. The origin of this receptor is a man aged 50 to 60 who received an inactivated influenza vaccine.

CDR3 sequence: CASSVFEGARETQYF. The CDR3, as DNA: TGTGCCAGCAGCGTATTTGAGGGGGCCAGGGAGACCCAGTACTTC. The chain uses TRBV9 and TRBJ2-5, with TRBD1 matching over 7 bases. The CDR3 extends over 15 amino acids. Losses at the gene ends were 1 base for V and 5 bases for J; bases not matched to a gene: 8. Germline loops: CDR1 SGDLS, CDR2 YYNGEE.